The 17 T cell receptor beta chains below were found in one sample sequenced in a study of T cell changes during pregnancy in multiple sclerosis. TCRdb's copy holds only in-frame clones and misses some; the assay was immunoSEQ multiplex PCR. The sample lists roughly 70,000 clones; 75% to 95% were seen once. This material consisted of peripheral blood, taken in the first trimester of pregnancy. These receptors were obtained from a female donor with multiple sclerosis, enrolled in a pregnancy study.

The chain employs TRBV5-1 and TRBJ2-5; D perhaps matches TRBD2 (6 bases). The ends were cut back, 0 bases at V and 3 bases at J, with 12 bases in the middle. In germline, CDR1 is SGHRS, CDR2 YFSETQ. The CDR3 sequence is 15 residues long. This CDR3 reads CASSLEGSGEETQYF. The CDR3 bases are TGCGCCAGCAGCTTGGAGGGTAGCGGTGAAGAGACCCAGTACTTC.

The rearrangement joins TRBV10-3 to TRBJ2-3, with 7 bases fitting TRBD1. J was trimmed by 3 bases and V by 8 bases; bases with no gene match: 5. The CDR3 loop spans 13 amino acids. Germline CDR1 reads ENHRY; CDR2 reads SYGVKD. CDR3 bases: TGTGCCATCCGGGACAGCGGAACAGATACGCAGTATTTT. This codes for CAIRDSGTDTQYF.

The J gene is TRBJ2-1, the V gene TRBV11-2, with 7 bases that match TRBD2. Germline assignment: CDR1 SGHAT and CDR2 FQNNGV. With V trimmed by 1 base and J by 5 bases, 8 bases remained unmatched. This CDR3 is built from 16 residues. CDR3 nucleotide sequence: TGTGCCAGCAGCTTAGCGGACCGGCGGGGGAACAATGAGCAGTTCTTC. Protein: CASSLADRRGNNEQFF.

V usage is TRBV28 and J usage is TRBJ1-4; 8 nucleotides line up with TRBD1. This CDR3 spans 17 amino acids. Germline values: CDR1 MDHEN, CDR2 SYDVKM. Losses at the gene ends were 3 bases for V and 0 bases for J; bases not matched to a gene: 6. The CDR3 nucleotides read TGTGCCAGCAGTTTGGAGGACAGGGTTTCAACTAATGAAAAACTGTTTTTT. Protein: CASSLEDRVSTNEKLFF. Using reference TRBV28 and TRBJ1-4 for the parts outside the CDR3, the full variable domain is DVKVTQSSRYLVKRTGEKVFLECVQDMDHENMFWYRQDPGLGLRLIYFSYDVKMKEKGDIPEGYSVSREKKERFSLILESASTNQTSMYLCASSLEDRVSTNEKLFFGSGTQLSVL.

Here the CDR3 DNA reads TGTGCCAGCAGCGATGGGGGACAGGGGCCCCAGCATTTT. Its protein product is CASSDGGQGPQHF. The V gene is TRBV7-9, the J gene TRBJ1-5; 9 nucleotides agree with TRBD1. The CDR3 consists of 13 residues. V lost 5 bases and J lost 9; bases outside the gene matches: 5. Germline V lookup: CDR1 SEHNR, CDR2 FQNEAQ (reference sequence).

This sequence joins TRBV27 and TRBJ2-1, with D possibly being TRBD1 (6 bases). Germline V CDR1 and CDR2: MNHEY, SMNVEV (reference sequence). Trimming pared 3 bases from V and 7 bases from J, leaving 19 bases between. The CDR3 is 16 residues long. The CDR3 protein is CASSFLTTGLGNEQFF. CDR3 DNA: TGTGCCAGCAGTTTTTTGACAACAGGGTTAGGGAATGAGCAGTTCTTC.

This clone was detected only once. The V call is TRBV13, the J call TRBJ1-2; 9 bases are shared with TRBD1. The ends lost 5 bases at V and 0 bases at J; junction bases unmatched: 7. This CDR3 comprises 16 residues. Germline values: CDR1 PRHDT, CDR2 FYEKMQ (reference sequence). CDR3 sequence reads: CASSPGTGPPNYGYTF. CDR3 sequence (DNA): TGTGCCAGCAGCCCAGGGACAGGGCCTCCTAACTATGGCTACACCTTC.

This CDR3 is CASSVAGLSNQPQHF. In DNA, the CDR3 is TGTGCCAGCAGCGTAGCAGGGCTTAGCAATCAGCCCCAGCATTTT. The chain has TRBV9 and TRBJ1-5; a weak D match, TRBD1 (5 bases). The CDR3 sequence is 15 residues long. Per the germline V gene, CDR1 is SGDLS and CDR2 is YYNGEE. V was trimmed by 0 bases and J by 0 bases, leaving 7 bases between them.

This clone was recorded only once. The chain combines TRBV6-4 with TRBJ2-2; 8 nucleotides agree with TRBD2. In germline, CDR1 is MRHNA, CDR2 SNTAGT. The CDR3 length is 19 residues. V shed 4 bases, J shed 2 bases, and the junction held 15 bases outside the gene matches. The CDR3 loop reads CASSAGGLALAPNTGELFF. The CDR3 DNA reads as TGTGCCAGCAGTGCTGGAGGACTAGCTCTTGCCCCTAACACCGGGGAGCTGTTTTTT.

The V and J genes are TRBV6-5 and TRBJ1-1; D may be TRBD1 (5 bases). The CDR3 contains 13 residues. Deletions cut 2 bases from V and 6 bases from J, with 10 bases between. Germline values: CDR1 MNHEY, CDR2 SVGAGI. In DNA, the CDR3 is TGTGCCAGCAGTTACGTGGCGGGGGCTGAAGCTTTCTTT. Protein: CASSYVAGAEAFF.

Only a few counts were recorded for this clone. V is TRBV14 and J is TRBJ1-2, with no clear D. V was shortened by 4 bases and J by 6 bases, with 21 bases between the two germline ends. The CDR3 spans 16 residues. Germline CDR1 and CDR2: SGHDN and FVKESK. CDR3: CASSPSISGRGNGYTF. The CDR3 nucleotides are TGTGCCAGCAGCCCTTCTATTAGTGGGAGAGGGAATGGCTACACCTTC. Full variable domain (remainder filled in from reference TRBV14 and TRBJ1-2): EAGVTQFPSHSVIEKGQTVTLRCDPISGHDNLYWYRRVMGKEIKFLLHFVKESKQDESGMPNNRFLAERTGGTYSTLKVQPAELEDSGVYFCASSPSISGRGNGYTFGSGTRLTVV.

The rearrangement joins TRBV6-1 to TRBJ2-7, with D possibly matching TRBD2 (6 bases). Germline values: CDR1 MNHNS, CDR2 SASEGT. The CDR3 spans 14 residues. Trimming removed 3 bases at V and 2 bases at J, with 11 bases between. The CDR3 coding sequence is TGTGCCAGCAGTGAGAGTAGCGGCCCCTACGAGCAGTACTTC. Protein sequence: CASSESSGPYEQYF.

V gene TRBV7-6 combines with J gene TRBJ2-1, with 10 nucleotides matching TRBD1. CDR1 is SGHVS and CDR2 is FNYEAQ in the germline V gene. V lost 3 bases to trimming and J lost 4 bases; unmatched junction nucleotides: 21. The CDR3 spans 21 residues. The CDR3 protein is CASSLRRQGASTPTPYNEQFF. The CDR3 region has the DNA TGTGCCAGCAGCTTGAGGCGACAGGGGGCGTCGACGCCAACCCCTTACAATGAGCAGTTCTTC.

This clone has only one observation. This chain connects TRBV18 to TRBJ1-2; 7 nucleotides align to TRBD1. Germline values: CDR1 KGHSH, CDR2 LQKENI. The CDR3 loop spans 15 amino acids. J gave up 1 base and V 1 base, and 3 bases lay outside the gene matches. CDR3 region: CASSPRDSLNYGYTF. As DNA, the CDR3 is TGTGCCAGCTCACCACGGGACAGCCTTAACTATGGCTACACCTTC.

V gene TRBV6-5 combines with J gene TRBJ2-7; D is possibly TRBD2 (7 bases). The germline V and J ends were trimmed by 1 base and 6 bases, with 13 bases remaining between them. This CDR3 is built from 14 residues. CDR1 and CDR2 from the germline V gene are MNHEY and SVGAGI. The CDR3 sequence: CASSYYGGRGEQYF. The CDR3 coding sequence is TGTGCCAGCAGTTACTACGGGGGGCGCGGCGAGCAGTACTTC.

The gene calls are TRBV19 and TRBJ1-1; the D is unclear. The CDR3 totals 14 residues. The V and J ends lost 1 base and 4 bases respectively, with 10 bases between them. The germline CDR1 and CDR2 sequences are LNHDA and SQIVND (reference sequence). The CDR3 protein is CASSIGKSGTEAFF. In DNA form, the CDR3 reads TGTGCCAGTAGTATAGGGAAGTCGGGCACTGAAGCTTTCTTT. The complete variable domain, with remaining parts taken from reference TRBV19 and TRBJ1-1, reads DGGITQSPKYLFRKEGQNVTLSCEQNLNHDAMYWYRQDPGQGLRLIYYSQIVNDFQKGDIAEGYSVSREKKESFPLTVTSAQKNPTAFYLCASSIGKSGTEAFFGQGTRLTVV.

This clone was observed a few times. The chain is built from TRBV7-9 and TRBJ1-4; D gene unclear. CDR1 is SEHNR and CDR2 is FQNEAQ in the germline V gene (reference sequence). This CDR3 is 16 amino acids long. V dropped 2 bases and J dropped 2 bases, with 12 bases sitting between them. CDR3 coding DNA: TGTGCCAGCAGCTTACCCCCGGCGGGCACTAATGAAAAACTGTTTTTT. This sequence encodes CASSLPPAGTNEKLFF.